The 28 T cell receptor beta chains given below trace back to one sample, sequenced in a study of T cell repertoires in cytomegalovirus infection (dated by TCRdb to about 2019). The treatment or condition label here, explained by the study, means: in vitro stimulation with specific CMV peptide epitopes to enrich CMV-specific T cells. Their antigens remain unidentified. Sequencing was performed on an Illumina HiSeq 1500. TCRdb redid the processing of the public reads, applying fastp at Q25 and MiXCR, and retained in-frame beta chains. Entries are consolidated by CDR3 protein sequence, retaining the most common genes and DNA. Counted in this sample were hundreds of thousands of distinct CDR3 sequences; less than 35% of them appeared once. Of the sample, about 14% is held by the ten largest clones. The source material was cultured CD8+ T cells from PBMCs, sampled from culture after CMV antigen stimulation. The receptor source for this set is a human donor in good health (CMV status not recorded). Some clones in this sample may be carry-over from other donors' samples.

The V call is TRBV7-4, the J call TRBJ1-1, with D uncertain. Germline loops: CDR1 SGHVT, CDR2 SQSDAQ. The CDR3 runs to 14 residues. Trimming pared 2 bases from V and 1 base from J, leaving 8 bases between. As DNA, the CDR3 is TGTGCCAGCAGCTTAAACAGCCAGAACACTGAAGCTTTCTTT. This translates into CASSLNSQNTEAFF. Full variable domain (missing parts from reference TRBV7-4 and TRBJ1-1): GAGVSQSPRYKVAKRGRDVALRCDSISGHVTLYWYRQTLGQGSEVLTYSQSDAQRDKSGRPSGRFSAERPERSVSTLKIQRTEQGDSAVYLCASSLNSQNTEAFFGQGTRLTVV.

This clonotype was detected ten times or more. V gene TRBV4-3 combines with J gene TRBJ2-1; D is tentatively TRBD1 or TRBD2 (5 bases each). This CDR3 is 15 amino acids long. Germline V lookup: CDR1 LGHNA, CDR2 YSLEER. V was pared by 0 bases and J by 2 bases, with 8 bases between. CDR3 sequence: CASSQDRGTYNEQFF. CDR3 coding DNA: TGCGCCAGCAGCCAAGATCGGGGCACCTACAATGAGCAGTTCTTC.

This rearrangement joins TRBV29-1 to TRBJ2-1, with D possibly matching TRBD1 (6 bases). Looked up from germline, CDR1 is SQVTM and CDR2 is ANQGSEA. V was pared by 1 base and J by 4 bases, with 8 bases between. The CDR3 runs to 13 residues. The CDR3 sequence: CSVEGTVYNEQFF. In DNA form, the CDR3 reads TGCAGCGTTGAAGGGACAGTGTACAATGAGCAGTTCTTC.

The chain carries TRBV6-1 and TRBJ2-1, with D perhaps TRBD1 (5 bases). The germline V gene encodes CDR1 MNHNS and CDR2 SASEGT. V lost 5 bases, J lost 9 bases, and 14 bases lay in between. This CDR3 is built from 13 residues. Written as DNA, the CDR3 is TGTGCCAGCAGTCAGACAGCTTTGGGTGAGCAGTTCTTC. It encodes CASSQTALGEQFF.

Worth noting for this clonotype: This may stem from a read error, because a much larger clone lies one nucleotide away. The chain joins TRBV7-2 to TRBJ2-5; 12 positions match TRBD2. Trimming removed 4 bases from V and 9 bases from J; junction bases left unmatched: 9. The CDR3 totals 15 residues. Germline V gene lookup returns CDR1 SGHTA and CDR2 FQGNSA. The CDR3 sequence is CASSSLAGGREPQYF. The CDR3 DNA reads as TGTGCCAGCAGCTCCCTAGCGGGGGGGCGCGAGCCCCAGTACTTC.

This clonotype turned up a few times. The rearrangement joins TRBV6-1 to TRBJ2-7; D may be TRBD1 (6 bases). The germline CDR1 and CDR2 sequences are MNHNS and SASEGT. The CDR3 spans 15 residues. Trimming left V 5 bases short and J 0 bases short, with 14 bases between. CDR3 in DNA: TGTGCCAGCAGTCCACCAGGGGCCTTCTCCTACGAGCAGTACTTC. Its protein product is CASSPPGAFSYEQYF.

This clonotype was recorded a few times. V is TRBV19 and J is TRBJ2-1; D ambiguous. V was pared by 7 bases and J by 6 bases, with 10 bases between. This CDR3 has 12 amino acids. From germline, CDR1 is LNHDA and CDR2 SQIVND (reference sequence). In DNA, the CDR3 is TGTGCCAGTAATGACCCCACCAATGAGCAGTTCTTC. Its protein is CASNDPTNEQFF.

This clonotype was seen repeatedly, ten times or more. The chain recombines TRBV7-2 with TRBJ2-7; perhaps D is TRBD1 or TRBD2 (7 bases each). Germline CDR1 SGHTA, CDR2 FQGNSA. CDR3 length equals 14 residues. V lost 1 base and J 6 bases, leaving 13 bases between the germline ends. The CDR3 region has the DNA TGTGCCAGCAGCTTAGGACAGGGCGGGAGCGAGCAGTACGTC. This encodes CASSLGQGGSEQYV.

V is TRBV5-4 and J is TRBJ2-7; 7 bases are a match to TRBD1. This CDR3 is built from 14 residues. The V and J ends lost 3 bases and 4 bases, in that order; junction bases with no gene match: 7. Germline V gene lookup returns CDR1 SGHNT and CDR2 YYREEE (reference sequence). The CDR3 sequence: CASSSGTAYYEQYF. The DNA of the CDR3 is TGTGCCAGCAGCTCGGGGACAGCCTATTACGAGCAGTACTTC.

The chain carries TRBV6-1 and TRBJ2-7, with TRBD2 matching over 9 bases. This CDR3 has 14 amino acids. The V gene end was trimmed by 1 base and the J gene end by 5 bases; junction bases not matched to a gene: 3. Germline V gene sequence: CDR1 MNHNS, CDR2 SASEGT. This CDR3 is CASSEVASGDEQYF. The CDR3 bases are TGTGCCAGCAGTGAAGTGGCTAGCGGGGACGAGCAGTACTTC.

This clonotype was detected a few times. The CDR3 reads CASSKGTAFNSPLHF. CDR3 in DNA: TGTGCCAGCAGCAAAGGGACAGCTTTCAATTCACCCCTCCACTTT. This chain joins TRBV7-8 and TRBJ1-6; 7 bases map to TRBD1. The CDR3 spans 15 residues. Unmatched junction bases numbered 8, after V lost 5 bases and J lost 7 bases. Germline-derived CDR1 and CDR2 are SGHVS and FQNEAQ.

This clonotype was observed at least ten times. This chain uses TRBV7-2 with TRBJ2-3; 8 bases align to TRBD1. CDR3 size: 16 residues. The germline V gene has CDR1 SGHTA and CDR2 FQGNSA. The trim removed 5 bases at V and 3 bases at J, leaving 10 bases unmatched. The CDR3 coding sequence is TGTGCCAGCAGCGACCGGACAGGGATGTTGACAGATACGCAGTATTTT. It is translated as CASSDRTGMLTDTQYF.

The chain has TRBV7-6 and TRBJ2-7; D is undetermined. Per the germline V gene, CDR1 is SGHVS and CDR2 is FNYEAQ. The CDR3 has 13 residues. V gave up 4 bases and J gave up 4 bases, with 11 bases separating them. The CDR3 loop is CASSSHLGYEQYF. The CDR3 bases are TGTGCCAGCAGCTCTCACTTAGGATACGAGCAGTACTTC.

The chain recombines TRBV12-3 or TRBV12-4 with TRBJ2-7, with D perhaps given as TRBD1 or TRBD2 (5 bases each). This CDR3 region has 13 residues. V was shortened by 4 bases and J by 6 bases, with 13 bases between the two germline ends. The CDR3 DNA sequence: TGTGCCAGCAGTTGGGACCGAATGTGCGAGCAGTACTTC. Protein sequence: CASSWDRMCEQYF.

The chain links TRBV4-1 to TRBJ1-5, with 7 bases matching TRBD1. Trimming removed 3 bases from V and 5 bases from J; junction bases left unmatched: 10. The CDR3 is 16 residues long. Germline CDR1 reads MGHRA; CDR2 reads YSYEKL. CDR3 amino acids: CASSQGPGQGDQPQHF. The CDR3 nucleotides read TGCGCCAGCAGCCAGGGCCCTGGCCAGGGGGATCAGCCCCAGCATTTT.

The CDR3 protein is CASSSRRYEQFF. The CDR3 DNA sequence: TGTGCCAGCAGCTCCCGGCGGTATGAGCAGTTCTTC. The chain links TRBV5-6 to TRBJ2-1, with unresolved D. Germline loops: CDR1 SGHDT, CDR2 YYEEEE. Trimming cost V 3 bases and J 8 bases, with 9 bases left between them. CDR3 length: 12 amino acids.

This clonotype was detected a few times. The genes are TRBV7-2 and TRBJ2-5, with 14 bases identical to TRBD2. This CDR3 comprises 13 residues. In germline, CDR1 is SGHTA, CDR2 FQGNSA. V lost 5 bases and J lost 13; bases outside the gene matches: 6. The DNA for the CDR3 is TGTGCCAGCAGCGCGGGACTAGCGGGGGTCCCGTACTTC. It translates to CASSAGLAGVPYF.

The V gene is TRBV12-3 or TRBV12-4, the J gene TRBJ2-3; D gene ambiguous. The V end lost 0 bases, the J end lost 4 bases, and 20 bases lay between the germline ends. This CDR3 is built from 18 residues. The CDR3 loop is CASSLAIVRTPRPDTQYF. The CDR3, as DNA: TGTGCCAGCAGTTTAGCGATCGTTAGGACGCCTCGGCCAGATACGCAGTATTTT.

This clonotype was recorded a few times. The germline gene is not matched at one end of the junction; a read error may be the cause. The rearrangement links TRBV7-6 to TRBJ2-5; D remains ambiguous. Germline V lookup: CDR1 SGHVS, CDR2 FNYEAQ. The CDR3 is 13 residues long. This CDR3 reads CASSPQLSETQYF. The CDR3, as DNA: TGTGCTAGCAGCCCTCAACTTTCGGAGACCCAGTACTTC.

The V gene is TRBV2, the J gene TRBJ1-2; D may be TRBD1 (5 bases). In germline, CDR1 is SNHLY, CDR2 FYNNEI. The CDR3 contains 11 residues. V gave up 10 bases and J gave up 6 bases, with 12 bases separating them. CDR3 nucleotide sequence: TGTGCCACCTCAGGGTTGCATGGCTACACCTTC. Residues: CATSGLHGYTF.

On this clonotype: In this CDR3 the conserved last residue, phenylalanine or tryptophan, is missing, so a read error is likely. The rearrangement links TRBV12-3 or TRBV12-4 to TRBJ2-5; 9 positions match TRBD2. The CDR3 sequence is 16 residues long. CDR3 loop: CASSFSGGGAGETQYV. The CDR3 nucleotides read TGTGCCAGCAGTTTTAGCGGCGGGGGGGCTGGGGAGACTCAGTACGTC.

Only a few counts were recorded for this clonotype. The genes are TRBV14 and TRBJ1-1; D not resolved. Trimming took off 0 bases at V and 6 bases at J, with 14 bases between the two ends. The CDR3 contains 15 residues. The germline gives CDR1 SGHDN, CDR2 FVKESK. CDR3 DNA sequence: TGTGCCAGCAGCCAAGAATCTCACCGGGCCGCTGAAGCTTTCTTT. It codes for CASSQESHRAAEAFF.

This clonotype was seen a handful of times. The rearrangement uses TRBV12-3 or TRBV12-4 and TRBJ2-1, with D unresolved. CDR3 length: 15 amino acids. V dropped 3 bases and J dropped 8 bases, with 17 bases sitting between them. For the CDR3, the DNA is TGTGCCAGCAGTTTGGTCAGGCTGGGATGGGATGAGCAGTTCTTC. Amino acid sequence: CASSLVRLGWDEQFF.

The chain recombines TRBV4-3 with TRBJ2-3; 9 bases map to TRBD1. V lost 0 bases to trimming and J lost 0 bases; unmatched junction nucleotides: 7. Germline V lookup: CDR1 LGHNA, CDR2 YSLEER. This CDR3 spans 18 amino acids. The CDR3 reads CASSQDRTGAGSTDTQYF. The CDR3 DNA follows: TGCGCCAGCAGCCAAGATAGGACAGGGGCTGGGAGCACAGATACGCAGTATTTT.

The chain uses TRBV27 and TRBJ2-7, with D unresolved. Per the germline V gene, CDR1 is MNHEY and CDR2 is SMNVEV (reference sequence). V lost 5 bases to trimming and J lost 0 bases, with 11 bases between them. This CDR3 is built from 14 residues. The CDR3 DNA sequence: TGTGCCAGCAGTCTGGGTCCCAACTCCTACGAGCAGTACTTC. Amino acid sequence: CASSLGPNSYEQYF.

V gene TRBV20-1 combines with J gene TRBJ1-1; no reliable D call. Germline loops: CDR1 DFQATT, CDR2 SNEGSKA (reference sequence). The CDR3 is 14 residues long. V was cut by 3 bases and J by 0 bases, with 11 bases left in between. The CDR3 loop reads CSASEKVMNTEAFF. In DNA, the CDR3 is TGCAGTGCTAGCGAAAAGGTGATGAACACTGAAGCTTTCTTT.

This clonotype was counted many times. The gene calls are TRBV7-2 and TRBJ1-1; no firm D call. The germline V gene encodes CDR1 SGHTA and CDR2 FQGNSA. Trimming took off 2 bases at V and 5 bases at J, with 6 bases between the two ends. CDR3 length equals 12 residues. The CDR3 DNA reads TGTGCCAGCAGCTTACTTAGGACTGAAGCTTTCTTT. Encoded protein: CASSLLRTEAFF.

The genes are TRBV5-1 and TRBJ2-7; perhaps TRBD2 as D (7 bases). The germline V gene has CDR1 SGHRS and CDR2 YFSETQ. Trimming cost V 2 bases and J 1 base, with 16 bases left between them. This CDR3 region has 16 residues. CDR3 amino acids: CASSFPEGGPSYEQYF. The CDR3 DNA is TGCGCCAGCAGCTTCCCGGAGGGGGGGCCATCCTACGAGCAGTACTTC.